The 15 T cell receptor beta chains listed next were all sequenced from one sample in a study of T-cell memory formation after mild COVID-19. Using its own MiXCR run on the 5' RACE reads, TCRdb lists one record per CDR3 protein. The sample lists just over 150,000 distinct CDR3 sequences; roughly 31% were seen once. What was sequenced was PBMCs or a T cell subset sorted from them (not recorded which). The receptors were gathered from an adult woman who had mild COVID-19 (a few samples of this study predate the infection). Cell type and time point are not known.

The CDR3 nucleotides read TGCAGTGCTAGGTCCGGGAGTCCACAAGAGACCCAGTACTTC. Protein: CSARSGSPQETQYF. The rearrangement uses TRBV20-1 and TRBJ2-5; D is possibly TRBD2 (6 bases). V was shortened by 3 bases and J by 2 bases, with 13 bases between the two germline ends. This CDR3 comprises 14 residues. Germline lookup yields CDR1 DFQATT and CDR2 SNEGSKA (reference sequence).

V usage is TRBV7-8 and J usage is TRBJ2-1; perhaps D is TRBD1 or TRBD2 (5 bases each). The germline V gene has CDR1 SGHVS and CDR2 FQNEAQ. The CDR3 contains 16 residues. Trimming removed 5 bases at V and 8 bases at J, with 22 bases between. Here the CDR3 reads CASSPRASRKGDEQFF. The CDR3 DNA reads TGTGCCAGCAGCCCCAGGGCTAGCAGAAAGGGCGATGAGCAGTTCTTC.

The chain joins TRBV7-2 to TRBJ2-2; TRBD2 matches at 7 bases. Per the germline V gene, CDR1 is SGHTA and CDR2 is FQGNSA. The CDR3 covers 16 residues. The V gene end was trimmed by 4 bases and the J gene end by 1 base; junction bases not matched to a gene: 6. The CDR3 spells CASSSGTKLNTGELFF. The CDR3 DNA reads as TGTGCCAGCAGCTCCGGGACTAAACTGAACACCGGGGAGCTGTTTTTT.

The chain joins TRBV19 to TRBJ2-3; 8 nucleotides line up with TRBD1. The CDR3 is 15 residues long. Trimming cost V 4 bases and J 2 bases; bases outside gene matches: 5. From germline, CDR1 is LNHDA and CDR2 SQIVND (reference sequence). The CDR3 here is CASSTGTGATDTQYF. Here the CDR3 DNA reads TGTGCCAGTAGTACGGGGACAGGCGCCACAGATACGCAGTATTTT.

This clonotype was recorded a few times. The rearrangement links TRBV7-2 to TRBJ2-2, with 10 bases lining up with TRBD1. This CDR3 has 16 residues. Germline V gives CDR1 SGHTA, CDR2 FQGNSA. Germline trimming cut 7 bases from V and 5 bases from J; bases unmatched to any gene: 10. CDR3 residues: CASTTRQGAGTGELFF. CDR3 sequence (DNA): TGTGCCAGCACCACGCGACAGGGGGCCGGAACCGGGGAGCTGTTTTTT.

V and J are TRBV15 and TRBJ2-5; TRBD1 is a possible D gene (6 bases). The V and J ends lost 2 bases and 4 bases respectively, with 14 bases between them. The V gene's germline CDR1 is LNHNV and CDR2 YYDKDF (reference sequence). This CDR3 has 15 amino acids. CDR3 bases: TGTGCCACCAGCAGACTAGTTACAGGGTTAGAGACCCAGTACTTC. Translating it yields CATSRLVTGLETQYF.

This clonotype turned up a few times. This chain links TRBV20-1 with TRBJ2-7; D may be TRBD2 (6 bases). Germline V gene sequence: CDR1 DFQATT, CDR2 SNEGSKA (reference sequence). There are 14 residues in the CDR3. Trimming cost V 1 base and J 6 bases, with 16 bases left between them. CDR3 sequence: CSARGGEDYGEQYF. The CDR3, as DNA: TGCAGTGCTAGAGGAGGAGAGGACTACGGCGAGCAGTACTTC.

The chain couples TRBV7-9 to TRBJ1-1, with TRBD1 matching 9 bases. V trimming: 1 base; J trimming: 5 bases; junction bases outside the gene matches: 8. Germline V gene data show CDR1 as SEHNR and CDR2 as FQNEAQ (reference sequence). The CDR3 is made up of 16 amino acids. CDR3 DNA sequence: TGTGCCAGCAGCTTAGTCCCGGGACAGGGAATTACTGAAGCTTTCTTT. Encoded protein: CASSLVPGQGITEAFF.

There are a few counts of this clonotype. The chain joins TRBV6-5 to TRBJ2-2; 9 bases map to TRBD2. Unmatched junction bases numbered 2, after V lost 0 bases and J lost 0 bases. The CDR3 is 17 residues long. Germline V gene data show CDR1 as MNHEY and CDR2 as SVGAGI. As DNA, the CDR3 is TGTGCCAGCAGTTACTCGTCTAGCGGGACGAACACCGGGGAGCTGTTTTTT. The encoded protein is CASSYSSSGTNTGELFF.

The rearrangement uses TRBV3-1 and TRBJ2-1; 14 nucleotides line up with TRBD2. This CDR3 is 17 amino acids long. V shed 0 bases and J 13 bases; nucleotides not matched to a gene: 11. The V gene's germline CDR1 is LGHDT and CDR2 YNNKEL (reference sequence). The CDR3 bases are TGTGCCAGCAGCCAAGAGATCGGACTAGCGGGGGGTGGAGCCCAGTTCTTC. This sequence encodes CASSQEIGLAGGGAQFF.

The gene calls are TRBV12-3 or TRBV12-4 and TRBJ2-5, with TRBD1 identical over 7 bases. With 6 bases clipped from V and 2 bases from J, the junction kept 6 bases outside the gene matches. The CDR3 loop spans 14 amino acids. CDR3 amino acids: CASSTGTVQETQYF. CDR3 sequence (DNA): TGTGCCAGCAGCACCGGGACAGTTCAAGAGACCCAGTACTTC.

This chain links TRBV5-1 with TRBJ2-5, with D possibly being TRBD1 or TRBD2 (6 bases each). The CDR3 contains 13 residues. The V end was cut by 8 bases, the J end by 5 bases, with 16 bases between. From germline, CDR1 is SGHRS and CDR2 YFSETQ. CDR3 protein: CASTTGAGETQYF. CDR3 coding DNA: TGCGCCAGTACCACGGGGGCAGGGGAGACCCAGTACTTC.

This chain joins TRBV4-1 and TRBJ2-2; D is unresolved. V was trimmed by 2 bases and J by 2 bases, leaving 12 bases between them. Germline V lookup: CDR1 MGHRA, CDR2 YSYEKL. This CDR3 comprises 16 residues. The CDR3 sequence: CASSQSLGSNTGELFF. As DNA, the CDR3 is TGCGCCAGCAGCCAATCACTGGGGTCAAACACCGGGGAGCTGTTTTTT.

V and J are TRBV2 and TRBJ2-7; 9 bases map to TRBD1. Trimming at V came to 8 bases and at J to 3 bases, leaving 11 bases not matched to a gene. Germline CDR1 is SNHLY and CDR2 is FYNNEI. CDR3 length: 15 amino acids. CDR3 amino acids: CASGQGQGNLYEQYF. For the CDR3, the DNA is TGTGCCAGCGGCCAGGGACAGGGTAATCTCTACGAGCAGTACTTC.

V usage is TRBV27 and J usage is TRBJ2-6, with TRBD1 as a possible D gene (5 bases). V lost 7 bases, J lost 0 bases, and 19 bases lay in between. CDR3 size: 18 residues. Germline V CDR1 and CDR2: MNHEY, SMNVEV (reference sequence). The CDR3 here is CASTPLPRQHSGANVLTF. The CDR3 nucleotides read TGTGCCAGCACTCCCCTCCCGAGACAGCACTCTGGGGCCAACGTCCTGACTTTC.